Below are 9 T cell receptor delta chains sequenced from a single sample in a study of gamma-delta T cells after stem cell transplantation. With CATT, TCRdb re-called clones from the RT-PCR reads. The data show some 1,600 delta-chain clones, 3.5% to 4.5% seen once. Sequenced input: gamma-delta T cells. The source of these receptors is a human donor. It is not recorded whose cells these are; they may come from a transplant donor.

A word on this clone: A far larger clone is only one base removed, so a read error is likely. The chain uses TRDV2 and TRDJ3, with D perhaps TRDD3 (6 bases). Germline values: CDR1 GEAIGNYY, CDR2 EKD. This CDR3 comprises 17 residues. The CDR3 reads CACVVLGDSWGTRQMFF. CDR3 DNA: TGTGCCTGTGTTGTCCTGGGCGACTCCTGGGGCACCCGACAGATGTTTTTC.

This clone turned up a few times. A much larger clone differs by one base, so this may be a read error. The chain carries TRDV2 and TRDJ1; D remains ambiguous. Trimming took 0 bases from V and 13 from J, leaving 23 bases between them. The CDR3 is made up of 15 amino acids. Germline CDR1 and CDR2: GEAIGNYY and EKD. The CDR3 DNA reads as TGTGCCTGTGACACCGTGACGTTCACTGCAAAAGAACCCATCTTT. Its translation is CACDTVTFTAKEPIF.

The rearrangement joins TRDV2 to TRDJ3; TRDD3 might be the D (6 bases). The V end lost 0 bases, the J end lost 1 base, and 12 bases lay between the germline ends. Germline values: CDR1 GEAIGNYY, CDR2 EKD. This CDR3 has 18 amino acids. CDR3 bases: TGTGCCTGTGACACCGTTGGGGATGGTTCCTGGGACACCCGACAGATGTTTTTC. This encodes CACDTVGDGSWDTRQMFF.

This clone turned up a few times. The rearrangement links TRDV2 to TRDJ1, with TRDD3 matching 13 bases. V shed 2 bases, J shed 4 bases, and the junction held 6 bases outside the gene matches. CDR3 size: 16 residues. Germline CDR1 and CDR2: GEAIGNYY and EKD. CDR3 nucleotides: TGTGCCTGTGACATACTGGGGGATACGCTAGTCGATAAACTCATCTTT. Its translation is CACDILGDTLVDKLIF.

This clone is labeled medium-sized. The V gene is TRDV2, the J gene TRDJ1; the match to TRDD3 covers 10 bases. Germline loops: CDR1 GEAIGNYY, CDR2 EKD. V lost 3 bases and J lost 3; bases outside the gene matches: 9. This CDR3 contains 16 residues. The CDR3 DNA reads as TGTGCCTGTGACGGTCTTACTGGGGGATCCCCCGATAAACTCATCTTT. Residues: CACDGLTGGSPDKLIF.

This clone was detected only a few times. The chain combines TRDV2 with TRDJ1, with D possibly being TRDD3 (5 bases). Germline CDR1 GEAIGNYY, CDR2 EKD. V lost 3 bases and J 5 bases, leaving 24 bases between the germline ends. CDR3 length: 17 amino acids. CDR3 sequence (DNA): TGTGCCTGTGACCACATTCATAATCGTACTGGAGGGGATAAACTCATCTTT. Its protein product is CACDHIHNRTGGDKLIF.

This clone has more than one count but fewer than ten. With a far larger clone one base away, a read error is the likely cause. The same CDR3 also results from other DNA sequences found in this sample. The V and J genes are TRDV2 and TRDJ1; 11 nucleotides align to TRDD3. With 3 bases clipped from V and 3 bases from J, the junction kept 14 bases outside the gene matches. Germline V gene data show CDR1 as GEAIGNYY and CDR2 as EKD. The CDR3 extends over 18 amino acids. CDR3 region: CACDRLALGDRVPDKLIF. The CDR3 coding sequence is TGTGCCTGTGACCGCCTCGCACTGGGGGATAGAGTCCCCGATAAACTCATCTTT.

In regard to this clone: The same CDR3 arises from other DNA sequences in this sample as well. The chain couples TRDV2 to TRDJ1; TRDD3 agrees at 13 bases. The CDR3 sequence is 16 residues long. V lost 3 bases and J lost 1; bases outside the gene matches: 4. CDR1 GEAIGNYY and CDR2 EKD come from the germline V gene. CDR3 in DNA: TGTGCCTGTGACCTACTGGGGGATACGCGCACCGATAAACTCATCTTT. This encodes CACDLLGDTRTDKLIF.

This clone occurred a few times. The CDR3 sequence is CACVPVGEHRTDKLIF. As DNA, the CDR3 is TGTGCCTGTGTCCCGGTGGGGGAACACCGCACCGATAAACTCATCTTT. This chain joins TRDV2 and TRDJ1; 7 nucleotides line up with TRDD3. Trimming at V came to 5 bases and at J to 1 base, leaving 12 bases not matched to a gene. This CDR3 region has 16 residues. Germline V gene lookup returns CDR1 GEAIGNYY and CDR2 EKD.